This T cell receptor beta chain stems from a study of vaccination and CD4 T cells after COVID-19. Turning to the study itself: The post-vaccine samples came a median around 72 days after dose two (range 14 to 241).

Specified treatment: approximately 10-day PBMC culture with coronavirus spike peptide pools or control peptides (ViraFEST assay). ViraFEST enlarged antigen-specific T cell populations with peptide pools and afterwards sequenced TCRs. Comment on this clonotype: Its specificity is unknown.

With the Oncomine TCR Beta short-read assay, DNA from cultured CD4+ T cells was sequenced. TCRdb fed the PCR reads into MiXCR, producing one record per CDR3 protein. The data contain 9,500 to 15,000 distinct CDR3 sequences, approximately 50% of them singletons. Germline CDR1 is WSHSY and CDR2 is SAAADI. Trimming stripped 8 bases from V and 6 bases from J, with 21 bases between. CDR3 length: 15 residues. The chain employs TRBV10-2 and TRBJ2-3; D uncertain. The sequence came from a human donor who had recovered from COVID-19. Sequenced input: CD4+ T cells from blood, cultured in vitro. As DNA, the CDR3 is TGCGCCAGCCGTCCCCCTGGTAGCCGCGCGGATACGCAGTATTTT. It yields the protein CASRPPGSRADTQYF.